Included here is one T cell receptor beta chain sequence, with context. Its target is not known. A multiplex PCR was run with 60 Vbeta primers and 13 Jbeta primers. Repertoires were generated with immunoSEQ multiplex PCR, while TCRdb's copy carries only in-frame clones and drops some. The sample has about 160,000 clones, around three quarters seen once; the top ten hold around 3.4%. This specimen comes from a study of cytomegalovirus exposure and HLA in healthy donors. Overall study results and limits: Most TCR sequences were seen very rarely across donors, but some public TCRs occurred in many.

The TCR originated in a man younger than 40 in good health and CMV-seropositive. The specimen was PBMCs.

CDR3 residues: CASSKGPSSLQDRVEKLFF. In nucleotides, the CDR3 is TGTGCCAGCAGCAAAGGCCCATCGTCCTTACAGGACCGGGTCGAAAAACTGTTTTTT. V and J are TRBV21-1 and TRBJ1-4; the D call TRBD1 from the table was never checked on the DNA. TRBV21-1 is a pseudogene. The CDR3 spans 19 residues.